This T cell receptor beta chain was identified in a study of control samples from healthy donors and cancer patients. Assay: immunoSEQ multiplex PCR; the TCRdb copy retains only in-frame clones and omits some. The sample contains 150,000 to 200,000 clones, 75% to 95% of which appear only once. The germline CDR1 and CDR2 sequences are MNHEY and SVGAGI. The CDR3 consists of 12 residues. The V gene lost 6 bases and the J gene lost 8 bases, with 8 bases spanning the gap. In its sample, this clone was seen once. Sequenced input: blood. The V gene is TRBV6-5, the J gene TRBJ1-6; D unclear. This clonotype was sampled from a woman between 40 and 55 years old in good health. The CDR3: CASSLGDSPLHF. The DNA for the CDR3 is TGTGCCAGCAGCCTCGGGGATTCACCCCTCCACTTT.